This TCR beta chain was sequenced in a study of T cell responses to AZD1222 COVID-19 vaccine. This CDR3 is 13 amino acids long. Trimming took off 2 bases at V and 5 bases at J, with 9 bases between the two ends. Germline V lookup: CDR1 SGHNT, CDR2 YENEEA. Produced via immunoSEQ multiplex PCR; TCRdb's table is partial and in-frame only. The sample comprises approximately 200,000 clones, approximately 93% of which are singletons, and 0.9% to 1.1% rests with the top ten. This rearrangement joins TRBV11-3 to TRBJ1-1, with D perhaps matching TRBD1 (5 bases). This sequence was found in an adult who received the AZD1222 COVID-19 vaccine. The source material was peripheral blood, sampled 28 days after the second AZD1222 dose. The CDR3 bases are TGTGCCAGCAGCTTAACCAGGGAAACTGAAGCTTTCTTT. Residues: CASSLTRETEAFF.